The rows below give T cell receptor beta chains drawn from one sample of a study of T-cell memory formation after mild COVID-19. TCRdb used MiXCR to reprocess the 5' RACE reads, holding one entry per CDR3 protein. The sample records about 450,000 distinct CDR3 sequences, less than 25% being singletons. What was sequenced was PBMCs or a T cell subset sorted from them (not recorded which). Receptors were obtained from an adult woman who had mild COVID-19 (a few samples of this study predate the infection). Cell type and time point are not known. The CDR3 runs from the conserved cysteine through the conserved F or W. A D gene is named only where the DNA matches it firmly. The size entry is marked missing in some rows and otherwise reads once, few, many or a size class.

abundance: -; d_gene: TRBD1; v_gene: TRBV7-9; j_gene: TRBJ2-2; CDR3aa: CASRMVGTGNGELFF; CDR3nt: TGTGCCAGCAGAATGGTCGGGACAGGGAACGGGGAGCTGTTTTTT
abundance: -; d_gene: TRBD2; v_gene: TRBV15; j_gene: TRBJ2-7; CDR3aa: CATSRSELAGGGEQYF; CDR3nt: TGTGCCACCAGCAGATCGGAACTAGCGGGAGGGGGCGAGCAGTACTTC
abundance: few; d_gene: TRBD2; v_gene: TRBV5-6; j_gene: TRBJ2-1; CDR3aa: CASSPRLAQNEQFF; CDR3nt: TGTGCCAGCAGCCCAAGACTAGCGCAAAATGAGCAGTTCTTC
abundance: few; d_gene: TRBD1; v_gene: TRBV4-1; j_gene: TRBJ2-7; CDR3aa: CASSQDDRGLYEQYF; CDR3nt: TGCGCCAGCAGCCAAGATGACAGGGGGCTCTACGAGCAGTACTTC
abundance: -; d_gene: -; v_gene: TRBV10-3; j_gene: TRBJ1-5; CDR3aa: CAISEGGTQPQHF; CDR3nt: TGTGCCATCAGTGAGGGGGGAACTCAGCCCCAGCATTTT
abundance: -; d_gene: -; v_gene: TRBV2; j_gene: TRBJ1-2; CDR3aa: CASTKKPNYGYTF; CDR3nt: TGTGCCAGCACCAAGAAGCCTAACTATGGCTACACCTTC
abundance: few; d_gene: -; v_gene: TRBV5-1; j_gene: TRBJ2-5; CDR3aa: CASSLVELRKAKQETQYF; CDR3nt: TGCGCCAGCAGCTTGGTTGAACTACGGAAAGCGAAGCAAGAGACCCAGTACTTC
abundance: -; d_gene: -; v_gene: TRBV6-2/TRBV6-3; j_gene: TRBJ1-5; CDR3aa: CASRRRGNQPQHF; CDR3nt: TGTGCCAGCAGACGGCGGGGGAATCAGCCCCAGCATTTT
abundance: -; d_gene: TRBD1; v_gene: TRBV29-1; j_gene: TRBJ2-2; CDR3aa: CSGTGWAGELFF; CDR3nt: TGCAGCGGGACAGGGTGGGCCGGGGAGCTGTTTTTT
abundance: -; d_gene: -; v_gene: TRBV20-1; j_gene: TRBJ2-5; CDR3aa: CSAREWFPSPETQYF; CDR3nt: TGCAGTGCTAGAGAGTGGTTCCCTTCCCCAGAGACCCAGTACTTC
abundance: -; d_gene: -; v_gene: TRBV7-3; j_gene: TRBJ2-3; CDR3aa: CASTGQGTDTQYF; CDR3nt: TGTGCCAGCACAGGACAAGGCACAGATACGCAGTATTTT
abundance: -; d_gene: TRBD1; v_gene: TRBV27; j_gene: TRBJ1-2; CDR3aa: CASSLSRGEYGYTF; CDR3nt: TGTGCCAGCAGTTTAAGCAGGGGGGAGTATGGCTACACCTTC
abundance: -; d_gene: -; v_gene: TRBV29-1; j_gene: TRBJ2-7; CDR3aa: CSVCTWGGGTYEQYF; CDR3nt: TGCAGCGTTTGCACATGGGGTGGCGGGACCTACGAGCAGTACTTC
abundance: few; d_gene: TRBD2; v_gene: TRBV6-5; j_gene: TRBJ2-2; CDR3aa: CASSYSTLAGLAGDANTGELFF; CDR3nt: TGTGCCAGCAGTTACTCAACCCTCGCCGGACTAGCGGGGGATGCGAACACCGGGGAGCTGTTTTTT
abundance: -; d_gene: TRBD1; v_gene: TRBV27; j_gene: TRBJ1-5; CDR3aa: CASRSGTGGNQPQHF; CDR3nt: TGTGCCAGCAGGAGCGGGACAGGGGGAAATCAGCCCCAGCATTTT
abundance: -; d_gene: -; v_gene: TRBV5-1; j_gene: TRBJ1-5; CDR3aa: CASSYDSPNQPQHF; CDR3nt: TGCGCCAGCAGCTACGACAGTCCCAATCAGCCCCAGCATTTT
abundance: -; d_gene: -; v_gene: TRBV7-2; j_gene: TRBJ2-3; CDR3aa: CASSPQLDTQYF; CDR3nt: TGTGCCAGCAGCCCCCAGCTCGATACGCAGTATTTT
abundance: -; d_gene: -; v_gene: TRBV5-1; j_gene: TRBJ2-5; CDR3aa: CASSSTAQGSVQETQYF; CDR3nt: TGCGCCAGCAGCTCGACCGCACAGGGTTCGGTCCAAGAGACCCAGTACTTC
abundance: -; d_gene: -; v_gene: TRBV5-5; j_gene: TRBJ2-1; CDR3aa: CASSPGGMPHNEQFF; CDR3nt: TGTGCCAGCAGCCCGGGGGGCATGCCCCACAATGAGCAGTTCTTC
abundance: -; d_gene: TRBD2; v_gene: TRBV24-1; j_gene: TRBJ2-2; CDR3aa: CATSRLAGGFGELFF; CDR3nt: TGTGCCACCAGTCGTCTAGCGGGAGGTTTCGGGGAGCTGTTTTTT
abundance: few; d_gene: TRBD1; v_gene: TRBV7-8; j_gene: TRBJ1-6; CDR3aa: CASSFNDRGNSPLHF; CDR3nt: TGTGCCAGCAGCTTTAACGACAGGGGAAATTCACCCCTCCACTTT
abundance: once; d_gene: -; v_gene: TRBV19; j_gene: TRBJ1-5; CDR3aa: CASWGQGSNQPQHF; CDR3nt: TGTGCCAGTTGGGGGCAGGGGAGCAATCAGCCCCAGCATTTT
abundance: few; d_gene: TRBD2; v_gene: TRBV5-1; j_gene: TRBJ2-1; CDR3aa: CASSRSRLAGGHEQFF; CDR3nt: TGCGCCAGCAGCCGCTCGAGACTAGCGGGGGGACATGAGCAGTTCTTC
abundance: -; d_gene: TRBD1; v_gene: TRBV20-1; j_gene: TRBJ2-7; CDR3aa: CSASQDRGEQYF; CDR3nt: TGCAGTGCTAGCCAGGACAGGGGCGAGCAGTACTTC
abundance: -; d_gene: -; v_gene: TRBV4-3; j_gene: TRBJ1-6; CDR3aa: CASSQDPPGYTSPLHF; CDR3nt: TGCGCCAGCAGCCAAGATCCCCCAGGGTATACTTCACCCCTCCACTTT
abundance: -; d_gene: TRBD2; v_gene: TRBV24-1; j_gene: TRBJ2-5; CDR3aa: CATSDESGTSFQETQYF; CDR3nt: TGTGCCACCAGTGACGAATCCGGGACTAGCTTCCAAGAGACCCAGTACTTC
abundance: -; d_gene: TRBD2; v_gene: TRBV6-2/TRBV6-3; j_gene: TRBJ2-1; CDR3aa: CASRPGLADNEQFF; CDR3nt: TGTGCCAGCAGGCCGGGACTAGCGGACAATGAGCAGTTCTTC
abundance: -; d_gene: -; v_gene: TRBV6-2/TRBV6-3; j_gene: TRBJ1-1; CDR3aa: CASKYTPGNEAFF; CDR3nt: TGTGCCAGCAAGTACACTCCCGGGAATGAAGCTTTCTTT
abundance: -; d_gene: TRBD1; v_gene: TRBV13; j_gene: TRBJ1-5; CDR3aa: CASSSGTGSFQPQHF; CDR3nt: TGTGCCAGCAGCTCCGGGACAGGGTCGTTCCAGCCCCAGCATTTT
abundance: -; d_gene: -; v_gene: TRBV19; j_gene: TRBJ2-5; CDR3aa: CASSIGGVIQETQYF; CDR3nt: TGTGCCAGTAGTATTGGCGGGGTGATTCAAGAGACCCAGTACTTC
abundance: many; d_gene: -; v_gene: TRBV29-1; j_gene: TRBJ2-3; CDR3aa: CSVASTDTQYF; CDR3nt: TGCAGCGTCGCTAGCACAGATACGCAGTATTTT
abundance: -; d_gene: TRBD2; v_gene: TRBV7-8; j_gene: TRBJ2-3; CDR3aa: CASSLTSGRRLGTDTQYF; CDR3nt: TGTGCCAGCAGCTTGACTAGCGGGAGAAGATTGGGCACAGATACGCAGTATTTT
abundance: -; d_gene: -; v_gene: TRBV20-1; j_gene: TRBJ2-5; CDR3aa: CSARLVKETQYF; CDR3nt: TGCAGTGCTAGACTAGTAAAAGAGACCCAGTACTTC
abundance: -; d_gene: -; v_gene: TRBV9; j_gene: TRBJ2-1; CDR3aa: CASSVQGGSYNEQFF; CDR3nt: TGTGCCAGCAGCGTACAGGGGGGATCCTACAATGAGCAGTTCTTC
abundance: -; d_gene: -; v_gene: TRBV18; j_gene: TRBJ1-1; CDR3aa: CASSPQGIGTEAFF; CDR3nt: TGTGCCAGCTCACCACAGGGGATAGGCACTGAAGCTTTCTTT
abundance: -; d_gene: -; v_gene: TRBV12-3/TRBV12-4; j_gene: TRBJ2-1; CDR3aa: CASSFGGRRQFF; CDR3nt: TGTGCCAGCAGTTTTGGGGGGAGGAGGCAGTTCTTC
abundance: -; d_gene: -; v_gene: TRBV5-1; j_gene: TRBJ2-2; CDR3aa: CASYGGTTTGELFF; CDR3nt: TGCGCCAGCTACGGCGGGACGACCACCGGGGAGCTGTTTTTT
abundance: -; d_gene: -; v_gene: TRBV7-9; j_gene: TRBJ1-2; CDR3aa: CASSLSGTDHYGYTF; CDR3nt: TGTGCCAGCAGCTTGTCCGGGACTGATCACTATGGCTACACCTTC
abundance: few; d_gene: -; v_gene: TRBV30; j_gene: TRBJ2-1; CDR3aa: CAWNRVGNEQFF; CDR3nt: TGTGCCTGGAACAGGGTAGGGAATGAGCAGTTCTTC
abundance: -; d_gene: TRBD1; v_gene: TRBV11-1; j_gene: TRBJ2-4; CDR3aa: CASSLRQGVAKNIQYF; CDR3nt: TGTGCCAGCAGCTTAAGACAGGGGGTGGCCAAAAACATTCAGTACTTC
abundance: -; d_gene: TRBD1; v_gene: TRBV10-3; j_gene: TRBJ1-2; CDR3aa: CAITQGAGGYTF; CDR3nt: TGTGCCATTACCCAGGGGGCTGGTGGCTACACCTTC
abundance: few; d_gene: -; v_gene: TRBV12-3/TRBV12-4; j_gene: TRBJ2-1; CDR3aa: CASRSSGLNEQFF; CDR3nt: TGTGCCAGCAGATCGAGCGGGTTGAACGAGCAGTTCTTC
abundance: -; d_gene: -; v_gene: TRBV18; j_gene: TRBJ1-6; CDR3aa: CASSLPRSGGAGSPLHF; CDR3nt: TGTGCCAGCTCACTACCTCGATCTGGGGGCGCAGGATCACCCCTCCACTTT
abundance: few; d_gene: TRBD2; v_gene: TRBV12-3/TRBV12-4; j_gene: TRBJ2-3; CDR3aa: CASSLIPAGGQDTQYF; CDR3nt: TGTGCCAGCAGTTTAATTCCAGCGGGGGGTCAAGATACGCAGTATTTT
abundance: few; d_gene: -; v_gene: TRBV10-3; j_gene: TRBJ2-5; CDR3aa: CAISDARETQYF; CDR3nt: TGTGCCATCAGTGATGCCAGGGAGACCCAGTACTTC
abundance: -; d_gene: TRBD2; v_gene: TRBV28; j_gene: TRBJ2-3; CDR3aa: CASSSARTSGTDTQYF; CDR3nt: TGTGCCAGCAGCTCCGCCCGGACTAGCGGCACAGATACGCAGTATTTT
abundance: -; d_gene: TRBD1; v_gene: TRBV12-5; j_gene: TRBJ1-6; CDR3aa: CASALSQGNSPLHF; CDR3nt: TGTGCTAGTGCCCTATCACAGGGGAATTCACCCCTCCACTTT
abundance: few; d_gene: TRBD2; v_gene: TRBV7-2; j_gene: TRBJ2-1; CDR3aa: CATATTSGSYNEQFF; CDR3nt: TGTGCCACCGCCACGACTAGCGGGAGCTACAATGAGCAGTTCTTC
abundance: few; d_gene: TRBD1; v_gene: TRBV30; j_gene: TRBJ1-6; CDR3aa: CAWSAWTGWNSPLHF; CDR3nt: TGTGCCTGGAGTGCCTGGACAGGGTGGAATTCACCCCTCCACTTT
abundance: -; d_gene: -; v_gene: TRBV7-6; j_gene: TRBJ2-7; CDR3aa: CASSLESGSYEQYF; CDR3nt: TGTGCCAGCAGCTTAGAGAGTGGCTCCTACGAGCAGTACTTC
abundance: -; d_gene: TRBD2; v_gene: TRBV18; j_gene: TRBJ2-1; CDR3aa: CASSPLGPSGVYNEQFF; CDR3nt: TGTGCCAGCTCACCGCTGGGACCTAGCGGGGTCTACAATGAGCAGTTCTTC
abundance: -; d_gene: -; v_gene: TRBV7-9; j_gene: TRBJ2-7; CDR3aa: CASSLAGYEKYF; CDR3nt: TGTGCCAGCAGCTTAGCTGGCTACGAGAAGTACTTC
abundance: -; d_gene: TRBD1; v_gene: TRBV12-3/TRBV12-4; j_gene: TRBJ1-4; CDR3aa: CANSPSGQGGKLFF; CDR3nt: TGTGCCAACAGCCCCTCTGGACAGGGAGGAAAACTGTTTTTT